The clone carrying this TCR beta chain came up a few times. Its target is not known. These data are taken from a study of post-analysis software for immune sequencing data. Study as a whole: Courses of disease covered relapsing-remitting, secondary progressive and progressive-relapsing multiple sclerosis. Study-level results: There was significantly lower normalized Chao1 diversity in multiple sclerosis patients than in controls.

Unique molecular identifiers were built into the TCR beta cDNA libraries. Input of 1 to 10 million T cells yielded a few hundred thousand cDNA molecules. One entry per CDR3 protein, called by TCRdb with MiXCR from the PCR reads. The table includes 600,000 to 700,000 distinct CDR3 sequences, approximately 59% detected once. Sequences were obtained from blood. This clonotype was sampled from a girl aged 2 to 9 with multiple sclerosis.

In DNA form, the CDR3 reads TGCGCCAGCAGCTCCTTCAGTCTCCCCGGGGCCAACGTCCTGACTTTC. Residues: CASSSFSLPGANVLTF. The J gene is TRBJ2-6, the V gene TRBV5-1; no clear D gene. There are 16 residues in the CDR3. The germline gives CDR1 SGHRS, CDR2 YFSETQ. The V and J ends lost 3 bases and 4 bases respectively, with 14 bases between them.